The rows below give T cell receptor beta chains drawn from one sample of a study of blood T cell repertoires in COVID-19. Data came from immunoSEQ multiplex PCR; TCRdb stores just in-frame clones and leaves some out. Here the sample spans roughly 65,000 clones, roughly 92% being singletons. The sample was peripheral blood. The receptors were gathered from a man aged 70-80 years with active COVID-19. The CDR3 runs from the conserved cysteine through the conserved F or W.

CASSPVGQGKGSGYTF	TRBV5-6	TRBJ1-2
CATQLEPGSYEQYF	TRBV7-8	TRBJ2-7
CATPSDRSLWYGYTF	TRBV6-5	TRBJ1-2
CASSEEGRGQGTDTQYF	TRBV6-1	TRBJ2-3
CAIGTGGPGELFF	TRBV10-3	TRBJ2-2
CSVETAVNTEAFF	TRBV29-1	TRBJ1-1
CAINRQLSSGANVLTF	TRBV10-3	TRBJ2-6
CASSLVQSNTGELFF	TRBV7-2	TRBJ2-2
CASSSRDRGPGNTIYF	TRBV5-6	TRBJ1-3
CASSDLGHFETQYF	TRBV2	TRBJ2-5
CASSSRSGGSNEQFF	TRBV7-2	TRBJ2-1
CAISGQANTGELFF	TRBV10-3	TRBJ2-2
CASSHRQAEETQYF	TRBV5-1	TRBJ2-5
CASSSGTGGRIDTQYF	TRBV11-2	TRBJ2-3
CASSLQRGDNNEQFF	TRBV5-4	TRBJ2-1
CASSSGFRGLGQGNEKLFF	TRBV28	TRBJ1-4
CASLERGRGFSDTQYF	TRBV2	TRBJ2-3
CAISGGQAYNSPLHF	TRBV10-3	TRBJ1-6
CASSSGQGNYGYTF	TRBV6-5	TRBJ1-2
CASSQDRPANTGELFF	TRBV5-1	TRBJ2-2
CATSREPAGQGRNTQYF	TRBV15	TRBJ2-3
CASSTQGVYTEAFF	TRBV5-1	TRBJ1-1
CASFRGGTDTEAFF	TRBV10-2	TRBJ1-1
CASSLVGQGTGELFF	TRBV27	TRBJ2-2
CASSVRQGAGDTEAFF	TRBV14	TRBJ1-1
CASSPGAGGLGYTF	TRBV3-1/TRBV3-2	TRBJ1-2
CASSERGQIAKNIQYF	TRBV10-1	TRBJ2-4
CAVRQGVGYEAFF	TRBV7-3	TRBJ1-1
CASSQSGQGKEFF	TRBV16	TRBJ2-1
CASSGDRGGYTF	TRBV5-1	TRBJ1-2
CASSPRTGFSSFDQPQHF	TRBV19	TRBJ1-5
CASSLEGETSGNTIYF	TRBV5-1	TRBJ1-3
CASMQGPGTDTQYF	TRBV6-5	TRBJ2-3
CASNREGANEKLFF	TRBV4-1	TRBJ1-4
CASSPVGPGDTQYF	TRBV7-2	TRBJ2-3
CASSPASSQASSGNTIYF	TRBV18	TRBJ1-3
CASSIQTGGDPYF	TRBV19	TRBJ2-4
CASSDRNYGYTF	TRBV6-2/TRBV6-3	TRBJ1-2
CASSLAGQGYTEAFF	TRBV5-4	TRBJ1-1
CASRPQGSSTDTQYF	TRBV28	TRBJ2-3
CASSTRTGSYNEQFF	TRBV9	TRBJ2-1
CASSPGHLNTGELFF	TRBV5-8	TRBJ2-2
CASTLGQFMNTEAFF	TRBV5-1	TRBJ1-1
CATSRDLKGYQPQHF	TRBV15	TRBJ1-5
CASSLGTSGGYEQYF	TRBV7-2	TRBJ2-7
CASSVSGGSYNEQFF	TRBV9	TRBJ2-1
CASYSGGAGETQYF	TRBV28	TRBJ2-5
CATITPGEQFF	TRBV5-8	TRBJ2-1
CASSSTGGGNQPQHF	TRBV5-8	TRBJ1-5
CASSRRTANYGYTF	TRBV13	TRBJ1-2
CASRQDSDPTNYGYTF	TRBV9	TRBJ1-2